The 10 T cell receptor beta chains below come from one sample, sequenced in a study of blood T cell repertoires in COVID-19. Using immunoSEQ multiplex PCR, the repertoire was profiled, and TCRdb retains in-frame clones only, with some absent. The table has 220,000 or so clones, about 93% seen once. The specimen was peripheral blood. These receptors were taken from a man aged 60 to 69 with COVID-19, enrolled during active disease.

The chain has TRBV28 and TRBJ2-3; 7 bases map to TRBD2. The CDR3 has 16 amino acids. The V gene end was trimmed by 8 bases and the J gene end by 0 bases; junction bases not matched to a gene: 11. The V gene's germline CDR1 is MDHEN and CDR2 SYDVKM. This CDR3 reads CASGGGLTSSTDTQYF. In nucleotides, the CDR3 is TGTGCCAGCGGCGGGGGACTCACCTCGAGCACAGATACGCAGTATTTT.

V usage is TRBV12-5 and J usage is TRBJ1-1, with D possibly matching TRBD1 (5 bases). Trimming stripped 7 bases from V and 1 base from J, with 16 bases between. CDR1 is LGHNT, CDR2 FRNRAP, per germline. The CDR3 totals 15 residues. The CDR3 sequence is CASAERGPGNTEAFF. CDR3 DNA: TGTGCTAGTGCCGAAAGGGGCCCCGGGAACACTGAAGCTTTCTTT. The variable domain in full, with the rest retrieved from reference TRBV12-5 and TRBJ1-1, is DARVTQTPRHKVTEMGQEVTMRCQPILGHNTVFWYRQTMMQGLELLAYFRNRAPLDDSGMPKDRFSAEMPDATLATLKIQPSEPRDSAVYFCASAERGPGNTEAFFGQGTRLTVV.

The chain links TRBV27 to TRBJ1-6; 8 nucleotides match TRBD1. CDR3 length: 14 amino acids. Germline V gives CDR1 MNHEY, CDR2 SMNVEV (reference sequence). V lost 7 bases to trimming and J lost 7 bases; unmatched junction nucleotides: 6. In DNA, the CDR3 is TGTGCCAGCAACCGACAGGGGCCAAATTCACCCCTCCACTTT. This encodes CASNRQGPNSPLHF.

The CDR3 sequence: CASSIPGQGSYEQYF. DNA for the CDR3: TGTGCCAGCAGCATCCCGGGACAGGGCTCCTACGAGCAGTACTTC. The chain links TRBV6-2 or TRBV6-3 to TRBJ2-7; 9 positions agree with TRBD1. Trimming removed 6 bases from V and 0 bases from J; junction bases left unmatched: 6. The V gene's germline CDR1 is MNHEY and CDR2 SVGEGT. The CDR3 runs to 15 residues.

This sequence joins TRBV18 and TRBJ2-5, with TRBD1 matching 8 bases. The germline CDR1 and CDR2 sequences are KGHSH and LQKENI. Losses at the gene ends were 3 bases for V and 1 base for J; bases not matched to a gene: 1. CDR3 length: 14 residues. The CDR3 here is CASSPDRVQETQYF. CDR3 in DNA: TGTGCCAGCTCACCGGACAGGGTCCAAGAGACCCAGTACTTC.

This rearrangement joins TRBV15 to TRBJ1-3, with no clear D. The CDR3 loop spans 14 amino acids. The germline V and J ends were trimmed by 0 bases and 7 bases, with 10 bases remaining between them. CDR1 and CDR2 from the germline V gene are LNHNV and YYDKDF (reference sequence). The CDR3, as DNA: TGTGCCACCAGCAGAGATAGAAACGGTAACACCATATATTTT. This sequence encodes CATSRDRNGNTIYF.

The chain has TRBV2 and TRBJ1-6; TRBD1 might be the D (5 bases). The CDR3 consists of 15 residues. Trimming stripped 6 bases from V and 5 bases from J, with 14 bases between. In germline, CDR1 is SNHLY, CDR2 FYNNEI. The CDR3 sequence: CASRSPPGDNSPLHF. DNA for the CDR3: TGTGCCAGCAGAAGCCCCCCGGGGGATAATTCACCCCTCCACTTT.

The chain combines TRBV12-3 or TRBV12-4 with TRBJ1-6; D possibly corresponds to TRBD1 (5 bases). This CDR3 region has 13 residues. Deletions cut 4 bases from V and 9 bases from J, with 10 bases between. The CDR3 here is CASSSSGSSPLHF. CDR3 nucleotide sequence: TGTGCCAGCAGTTCATCAGGGTCTTCACCCCTCCACTTT.

The chain uses TRBV25-1 and TRBJ1-6; no reliable D call. The CDR3 covers 15 residues. Trimming left V 2 bases short and J 0 bases short, with 5 bases between. The germline V gene encodes CDR1 MGHDK and CDR2 SYGVNS. The DNA of the CDR3 is TGTGCCAGCAGTGAAACCAGCTCCTATAATTCACCCCTCCACTTT. Its translation is CASSETSSYNSPLHF. Together with reference TRBV25-1 and TRBJ1-6, the CDR3 gives the full variable domain: EADIYQTPRYLVIGTGKKITLECSQTMGHDKMYWYQQDPGMELHLIHYSYGVNSTEKGDLSSESTVSRIRTEHFPLTLESARPSHTSQYLCASSETSSYNSPLHFGNGTRLTVT.

The chain recombines TRBV11-2 with TRBJ2-1; possible D gene TRBD2, 5 bases. The V gene lost 5 bases and the J gene lost 0 bases, with 11 bases spanning the gap. CDR3 length: 15 amino acids. Germline CDR1 and CDR2: SGHAT and FQNNGV. Here the CDR3 DNA reads TGTGCCAGCAGCATTCCGGGAAGCTCCTACAATGAGCAGTTCTTC. Its protein product is CASSIPGSSYNEQFF.